These T cell receptor beta chains were read from a single sample in a study of PD-L1 blockade in urothelial cancer. TCRdb keeps only in-frame clones here, not all; method: immunoSEQ multiplex PCR. The sample gives 55,000 to 75,000 clones, roughly four fifths of which show up once; 1.5% to 2% is in the top ten. The sequenced sample was PBMCs, obtained around atezolizumab (anti-PD-L1) treatment. The receptors stem from an older man with urothelial cancer. The CDR3 runs from the conserved cysteine through the conserved F or W. D genes are given only for firm matches. Size is stated for part of the rows, as once, few or many counts, or as a class when the clone is expanded.

D: NA; V: TRBV25-1; size: NA; J: TRBJ2-1; DNA: TGTGCCAGCAATTGGTGGCAGGGGATGAAGGATGAGCAGTTCTTC; CDR3: CASNWWQGMKDEQFF
D: TRBD1; V: TRBV19; size: NA; J: TRBJ2-2; DNA: TGTGCCAGTAGTGTCCCCGGGACAGGGACCGGGGAGCTGTTTTTT; CDR3: CASSVPGTGTGELFF
D: NA; V: TRBV4-3; size: NA; J: TRBJ2-3; DNA: TGCGCCAGCAGCCAAGATCGTCTCCTCACAGATACGCAGTATTTT; CDR3: CASSQDRLLTDTQYF
D: NA; V: TRBV4-3; size: NA; J: TRBJ1-1; DNA: TGCGCCAGCAGCCAAGATCTGCCAGGGCAATTGAACACTGAAGCTTTCTTT; CDR3: CASSQDLPGQLNTEAFF
D: NA; V: TRBV5-1; size: once; J: TRBJ2-7; DNA: TGCGCCAGCAGCTTGAGCCCAGGGTCCTACGAGCAGTACTTC; CDR3: CASSLSPGSYEQYF
D: NA; V: TRBV25-1; size: few; J: TRBJ1-2; DNA: TGTGCCAGCAGTGAGGCTTATGGCTACACCTTC; CDR3: CASSEAYGYTF
D: TRBD2; V: TRBV4-3; size: NA; J: TRBJ2-2; DNA: TGCGCCAGCAGCCAAGATATAGCGGGATTGAACACCGGGGAGCTGTTTTTT; CDR3: CASSQDIAGLNTGELFF
D: NA; V: TRBV18; size: NA; J: TRBJ1-1; DNA: TGTGCCAGCTCACCCCCGCGAGACCCGGGGACTGAAGCTTTCTTT; CDR3: CASSPPRDPGTEAFF
D: TRBD2; V: TRBV2; size: NA; J: TRBJ2-5; DNA: TGTGCCAGCAGTGAAGCGCGATCTAGCGGGAAAGAGACCCAGTACTTC; CDR3: CASSEARSSGKETQYF
D: NA; V: TRBV19; size: NA; J: TRBJ2-7; DNA: TGTGCCAGTAGTATCTCAGGGAGGTACGAGCAGTACTTC; CDR3: CASSISGRYEQYF
D: NA; V: TRBV9; size: NA; J: TRBJ1-3; DNA: TGTGCCAGCAGCGTAGAGTTTGACAGAAACTCTGGAAACACCATATATTTT; CDR3: CASSVEFDRNSGNTIYF
D: NA; V: TRBV12-5; size: NA; J: TRBJ1-1; DNA: TGTGCTAGTGGTTTGCAGGGGCTCGCTGAAGCTTTCTTT; CDR3: CASGLQGLAEAFF
D: TRBD1; V: TRBV27; size: many; J: TRBJ1-4; DNA: TGTGCCAGCAGTTCCTCCGGGACAGGGGATAATGAAAAACTGTTTTTT; CDR3: CASSSSGTGDNEKLFF
D: NA; V: TRBV9; size: NA; J: TRBJ2-5; DNA: TGTGCCAGCAGCCCGACTCCACAGCGGGAAGAGACCCAGTACTTC; CDR3: CASSPTPQREETQYF
D: TRBD1; V: TRBV18; size: NA; J: TRBJ2-3; DNA: TGTGCCAGCTCATCGGACAGGGTGACAGATACGCAGTATTTT; CDR3: CASSSDRVTDTQYF
D: TRBD1; V: TRBV30; size: NA; J: TRBJ1-2; DNA: TGTGCCTGGAGTGCACCCGGGACAGGGGGGACGCGGGGGTACTATGGCTACACCTTC; CDR3: CAWSAPGTGGTRGYYGYTF
D: NA; V: TRBV5-8; size: NA; J: TRBJ1-1; DNA: TGTGCCAGCAGCGTTCCCCCGTCCACTGAAGCTTTCTTT; CDR3: CASSVPPSTEAFF
D: NA; V: TRBV25-1; size: NA; J: TRBJ2-3; DNA: TGTGCCAGCAGGGCGGGGACAGAGCGCACAGATACGCAGTATTTT; CDR3: CASRAGTERTDTQYF
D: NA; V: TRBV4-3; size: NA; J: TRBJ2-2; DNA: TGCGCCAGCAGCCAAGATCTGAGTACCGGGGAGCTGTTTTTT; CDR3: CASSQDLSTGELFF
D: TRBD2; V: TRBV6-5; size: once; J: TRBJ2-2; DNA: TGTGCCAGCAGTCCTAGCGGGAGAGCGACCGGGGAGCTGTTTTTT; CDR3: CASSPSGRATGELFF
D: TRBD1; V: TRBV6-6; size: NA; J: TRBJ1-4; DNA: TGTGCCAGTAACATCCGGGACAGCAGGCTGTTTTTT; CDR3: CASNIRDSRLFF
D: TRBD1; V: TRBV11-1; size: NA; J: TRBJ2-1; DNA: TGTGCCAGCAGCCCAGAGGGACAGGGGTTTATAGAGCAGTTCTTC; CDR3: CASSPEGQGFIEQFF
D: NA; V: TRBV5-1; size: NA; J: TRBJ2-2; DNA: TGCGCCAGCAGCCCCGGAGTATGGACACCAACCGGGGAGCTGTTTTTT; CDR3: CASSPGVWTPTGELFF
D: NA; V: TRBV15; size: NA; J: TRBJ2-3; DNA: TGTGCCACCAGCAGCTCGAACGGGTGGCAAGTTTCTTTCACAGATACGCAGTATTTT; CDR3: CATSSSNGWQVSFTDTQYF
D: TRBD1; V: TRBV27; size: NA; J: TRBJ1-1; DNA: TGTGCCAGCATGACAGGGGGCACCACTGAAGCTTTCTTT; CDR3: CASMTGGTTEAFF
D: TRBD1; V: TRBV9; size: few; J: TRBJ1-3; DNA: TGTGCCAGCAGCCCGAGGATACAGACAGGGCCCGGAAACACCATATATTTT; CDR3: CASSPRIQTGPGNTIYF
D: TRBD1; V: TRBV7-2; size: NA; J: TRBJ1-5; DNA: TGTGCCAGCAGCCCTGACAGGGGGGCCTCCTATCAGCCCCAGCATTTT; CDR3: CASSPDRGASYQPQHF
D: NA; V: TRBV6-1; size: NA; J: TRBJ2-7; DNA: TGTGCCAGCAGTGAGGGGAGAACCCGGCAGTACTTC; CDR3: CASSEGRTRQYF
D: NA; V: TRBV5-1; size: many; J: TRBJ1-1; DNA: TGCGCCAGCAGCTTGTGGCAGGGGAACACTGAAGCTTTCTTT; CDR3: CASSLWQGNTEAFF
D: NA; V: TRBV7-2; size: NA; J: TRBJ1-1; DNA: TGTGCCAGCAGCTTAGCTTCAGGGAACACTGAAGCTTTCTTT; CDR3: CASSLASGNTEAFF
D: NA; V: TRBV19; size: NA; J: TRBJ1-2; DNA: TGTGCCAGTAGTATTGCCGCGCTGAGGTCCGGGGGCTACACCTTC; CDR3: CASSIAALRSGGYTF
D: NA; V: TRBV9; size: NA; J: TRBJ1-3; DNA: TGTGCCAGCAGCGTAGAGGAGAACACCATATATTTT; CDR3: CASSVEENTIYF
D: TRBD1; V: TRBV7-2; size: once; J: TRBJ2-7; DNA: TGTGCCAGCAGCTCCAATCGACAGGGTCCTCGGGAGCAGTACTTC; CDR3: CASSSNRQGPREQYF
D: TRBD1; V: TRBV28; size: few; J: TRBJ2-1; DNA: TGTGCCAGCAGAGGGACAGGGGTGCGTACGGGGGAGCAGTTCTTC; CDR3: CASRGTGVRTGEQFF
D: NA; V: TRBV5-1; size: NA; J: TRBJ2-5; DNA: TGCGCCAGCAGCCCCAGCACCCAGCGGGAGACCCAGTACTTC; CDR3: CASSPSTQRETQYF
D: TRBD2; V: TRBV6-5; size: few; J: TRBJ2-7; DNA: TGTGCCAGTGCTAGCGGAACCTACGAGCAGTACTTC; CDR3: CASASGTYEQYF